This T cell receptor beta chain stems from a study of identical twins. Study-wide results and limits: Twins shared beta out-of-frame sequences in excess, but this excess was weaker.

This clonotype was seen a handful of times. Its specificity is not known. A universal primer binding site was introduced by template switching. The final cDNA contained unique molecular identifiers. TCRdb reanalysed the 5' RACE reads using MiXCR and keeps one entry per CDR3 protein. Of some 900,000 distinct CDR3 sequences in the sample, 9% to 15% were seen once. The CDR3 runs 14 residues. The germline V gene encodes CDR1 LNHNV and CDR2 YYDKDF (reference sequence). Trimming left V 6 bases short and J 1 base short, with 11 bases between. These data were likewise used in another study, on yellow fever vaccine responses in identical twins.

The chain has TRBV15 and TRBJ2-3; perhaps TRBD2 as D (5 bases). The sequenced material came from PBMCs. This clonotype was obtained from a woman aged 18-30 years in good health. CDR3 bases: TGTGCCACCAGGGTCGACTACGGCACAGATACGCAGTATTTT. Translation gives CATRVDYGTDTQYF.